This T cell receptor (beta chain) was profiled in a study of blood T cell repertoires in COVID-19. About the study: The origin of the acute and convalescent COVID-19 samples was the United States, Italy and Spain. T cells, B-cell-depleted T cells, or PBMCs provided the cDNA or gDNA that served as material.

Some clones are missing from TCRdb's copy, which holds only in-frame ones; the method was immunoSEQ multiplex PCR. The sample records about 170,000 clones, approximately 83% being singletons. Germline-derived CDR1 and CDR2 are LNHNV and YYDKDF (reference sequence). V was pared by 0 bases and J by 4 bases, with 10 bases of the junction left unmatched. There are 18 residues in the CDR3. This clone has only a few counts. The V gene is TRBV15, the J gene TRBJ2-1; 9 bases fit TRBD2. The receptor's source is a woman older than 75 with acute or convalescent COVID-19. Sequencing used peripheral blood. The CDR3 sequence: CATSRDHLRAGGYNEQFF. For the CDR3, the DNA is TGTGCCACCAGCAGAGATCATCTTAGAGCGGGGGGATACAATGAGCAGTTCTTC.